These 21 T cell receptor beta chains share one sample of origin, sequenced in a study of blood T cell repertoires in COVID-19 (TCRdb year 2020). Receptor libraries were prepared by the immunoSEQ multiplex PCR assay. Imported from immuneACCESS, the table was reduced by TCRdb to in-frame sequences with V and J called. These copies leave out some clones; in studies compared against another copy, an unresolved V gene accounts for under half, and the cause of the remainder is not known. This sample has about 230,000 clones in its table, and over 85% of those were observed once. Of the sample, about 4% falls within the top ten clones. The sequenced material came from PBMCs or T cells enriched from blood (not recorded which). The receptors were gathered from a young woman with acute COVID-19.

This clone was found once. The chain is built from TRBV15 and TRBJ2-7, with 9 bases lining up with TRBD1. With 6 bases clipped from V and 6 bases from J, the junction kept 9 bases outside the gene matches. Germline V CDR1 and CDR2: LNHNV, YYDKDF (reference sequence). The CDR3 is 14 amino acids. CDR3 loop: CATSTGTGSGEQYF. DNA for the CDR3: TGTGCCACCAGTACCGGGACAGGGTCGGGCGAGCAGTACTTC.

This chain uses TRBV7-7 with TRBJ2-1; 7 nucleotides line up with TRBD1. The CDR3 runs to 17 residues. Germline-derived CDR1 and CDR2 are SSHAT and FNYEAQ (reference sequence). Unmatched junction bases numbered 10, after V lost 5 bases and J lost 0 bases. The CDR3 here is CASSPKTGQSSYNEQFF. Here the CDR3 DNA reads TGTGCCAGCAGCCCAAAGACGGGACAGAGCTCCTACAATGAGCAGTTCTTC.

The chain has TRBV27 and TRBJ2-2, with TRBD2 matching 9 bases. CDR1 MNHEY and CDR2 SMNVEV come from the germline V gene (reference sequence). With V trimmed by 5 bases and J by 7 bases, 14 bases remained unmatched. This CDR3 is built from 17 residues. This chain's CDR3 is CASSQPSGTSYGGELFF. The CDR3 nucleotides are TGTGCCAGCAGTCAACCATCCGGGACTAGCTATGGCGGGGAGCTGTTTTTT.

The rearrangement uses TRBV5-1 and TRBJ2-7, with TRBD2 as a possible D gene (6 bases). Germline V CDR1 and CDR2: SGHRS, YFSETQ. The V gene lost 2 bases and the J gene lost 3 bases, with 12 bases spanning the gap. The CDR3 consists of 14 residues. CDR3 in amino acids: CASSLRDSSYEQYF. CDR3 sequence (DNA): TGCGCCAGCAGCTTACGGGACTCAAGCTACGAGCAGTACTTC. Full variable domain (remainder filled in from reference TRBV5-1 and TRBJ2-7): KAGVTQTPRYLIKTRGQQVTLSCSPISGHRSVSWYQQTPGQGLQFLFEYFSETQRNKGNFPGRFSGRQFSNSRSEMNVSTLELGDSALYLCASSLRDSSYEQYFGPGTRLTVT.

The chain joins TRBV25-1 to TRBJ1-3, with 9 positions matching TRBD1. The trim removed 3 bases at V and 4 bases at J, leaving 10 bases unmatched. Germline V CDR1 and CDR2: MGHDK, SYGVNS. The CDR3 is 17 residues long. The CDR3 here is CASSETPGQGSGNTIYF. CDR3 DNA: TGTGCCAGCAGTGAGACTCCGGGACAGGGATCCGGAAACACCATATATTTT. The complete variable domain, with remaining parts taken from reference TRBV25-1 and TRBJ1-3, reads EADIYQTPRYLVIGTGKKITLECSQTMGHDKMYWYQQDPGMELHLIHYSYGVNSTEKGDLSSESTVSRIRTEHFPLTLESARPSHTSQYLCASSETPGQGSGNTIYFGEGSWLTVV.

The chain carries TRBV7-9 and TRBJ2-1; 8 bases are a match to TRBD2. After removal of 1 base from V and 4 bases from J, the junction contained 6 bases not matched to a gene. The germline gives CDR1 SEHNR, CDR2 FQNEAQ (reference sequence). The CDR3 is 16 residues long. CDR3 sequence (DNA): TGTGCCAGCAGCTTAGTTAAGCGGGGGATATACAATGAGCAGTTCTTC. It is translated as CASSLVKRGIYNEQFF.

As DNA, the CDR3 is TGTGCCAGCAGCTCGGACAGCGGGGGAGCTTTCTTT. Its translation: CASSSDSGGAFF. The chain combines TRBV3-1 (or the pseudogene TRBV3-2) with TRBJ1-1, with TRBD1 as a possible D gene (6 bases). This CDR3 comprises 12 residues. Trimming removed 5 bases from V and 10 bases from J, with 14 bases in between. Germline V gene data show CDR1 as LGHDT and CDR2 as YNNKEL (reference sequence).

This clone showed up many times. The genes are TRBV24-1 and TRBJ2-1; TRBD2 agrees at 9 bases. Unmatched junction bases numbered 6, after V lost 1 base and J lost 9 bases. Germline lookup yields CDR1 KGHDR and CDR2 SFDVKD. The CDR3 contains 15 residues. This CDR3 reads CATSDFAGGKLEQFF. For the CDR3, the DNA is TGTGCCACCAGTGATTTCGCGGGGGGGAAACTTGAGCAGTTCTTC.

The rearrangement uses TRBV4-1 and TRBJ2-5; tentatively, D is TRBD2 (6 bases). Germline V CDR1 and CDR2: MGHRA, YSYEKL. Trimming took off 8 bases at V and 7 bases at J, with 11 bases between the two ends. The CDR3 runs to 11 residues. DNA for the CDR3: TGCGCCAGCGGTAAGGAGGGGACCCAGTACTTC. Translated, it gives CASGKEGTQYF.

CDR3 sequence: CASSSRVGVATNEKLFF. CDR3 DNA: TGTGCCAGCAGCTCCAGGGTTGGTGTTGCAACTAATGAAAAACTGTTTTTT. The V call is TRBV11-2, the J call TRBJ1-4, with TRBD1 as a possible D gene (5 bases). V was clipped by 4 bases and J by 0 bases, with 15 bases between them. Germline loops: CDR1 SGHAT, CDR2 FQNNGV. The CDR3 is 17 amino acids.

The chain couples TRBV2 to TRBJ1-1; no clear D. The germline gives CDR1 SNHLY, CDR2 FYNNEI. V was shortened by 3 bases and J by 1 base, with 6 bases between the two germline ends. This CDR3 has 13 amino acids. This CDR3 reads CASSDRENTEAFF. The DNA for the CDR3 is TGTGCCAGCAGTGATCGGGAGAACACTGAAGCTTTCTTT.

This chain connects TRBV3-1 (or the pseudogene TRBV3-2) to TRBJ1-2; 10 bases are shared with TRBD1. Germline assignment: CDR1 LGHDT and CDR2 YNNKEL (reference sequence). Germline trimming cut 4 bases from V and 2 bases from J; bases unmatched to any gene: 1. The CDR3 runs to 14 residues. DNA of the CDR3: TGTGCCAGCAGCCCGGGACAGGGGAACTATGGCTACACCTTC. It specifies CASSPGQGNYGYTF.

J is TRBJ2-7 and V is TRBV6-1; 12 bases agree with TRBD1. Germline V lookup: CDR1 MNHNS, CDR2 SASEGT. J lost 0 bases, V lost 2 bases, and 20 bases had no gene match. This CDR3 comprises 22 residues. CDR3 amino acids: CASSELRHRGTGGVPHSYEQYF. The CDR3, as DNA: TGTGCCAGCAGTGAATTACGACACCGAGGGACAGGGGGCGTACCCCACTCCTACGAGCAGTACTTC.

This chain joins TRBV7-2 and TRBJ1-6; possibly TRBD1 for D (5 bases). CDR1 is SGHTA, CDR2 FQGNSA, per germline. The CDR3 contains 13 residues. Trimming took off 3 bases at V and 15 bases at J, with 15 bases between the two ends. CDR3 nucleotide sequence: TGTGCCAGCAGCTTTACACAGGTTTCTCTCCTCCACTTT. Translating gives CASSFTQVSLLHF. Complete variable domain (other parts from reference TRBV7-2 and TRBJ1-6): GAGVSQSPSNKVTEKGKDVELRCDPISGHTALYWYRQSLGQGLEFLIYFQGNSAPDKSGLPSDRFSAERTGGSVSTLTIQRTQQEDSAVYLCASSFTQVSLLHFGNGTRLTVT.

The chain has TRBV7-8 and TRBJ1-1; 9 nucleotides match TRBD1. Per germline, CDR1 SGHVS and CDR2 FQNEAQ. CDR3 length: 13 amino acids. Germline trimming cut 7 bases from V and 4 bases from J; bases unmatched to any gene: 4. CDR3 protein: CASTRQGGTEAFF. The CDR3 DNA sequence: TGTGCCAGCACCCGACAGGGGGGCACTGAAGCTTTCTTT.

The V and J genes are TRBV18 and TRBJ2-7, with 10 bases that match TRBD2. The CDR3 is made up of 15 amino acids. CDR1 and CDR2 from the germline V gene are KGHSH and LQKENI. V lost 3 bases to trimming and J lost 6 bases; unmatched junction nucleotides: 8. The CDR3 protein is CASSPTSGEASEQYF. For the CDR3, the DNA is TGTGCCAGCTCACCCACTAGCGGGGAGGCATCCGAGCAGTACTTC.

The chain uses TRBV9 and TRBJ2-7; possible D gene TRBD2, 7 bases. This CDR3 region has 15 residues. Germline CDR1 and CDR2: SGDLS and YYNGEE. V dropped 0 bases and J dropped 2 bases, with 12 bases sitting between them. The CDR3 spells CASSVGGGRPYEQYF. The CDR3 DNA reads TGTGCCAGCAGCGTAGGGGGGGGGCGGCCCTACGAGCAGTACTTC.

This chain uses TRBV19 with TRBJ1-1; 8 nucleotides line up with TRBD1. In germline, CDR1 is LNHDA, CDR2 SQIVND (reference sequence). Trimming cost V 4 bases and J 9 bases; bases outside gene matches: 4. The length of the CDR3 is 12 residues. The DNA of the CDR3 is TGTGCCAGTAGTACATGGACAGGGAAAGCTTTCTTT. Translated, it gives CASSTWTGKAFF.

The rearrangement uses TRBV7-9 and TRBJ2-6; 7 bases align to TRBD1. From germline, CDR1 is SEHNR and CDR2 FQNEAQ (reference sequence). The CDR3 is 18 amino acids. V gave up 2 bases and J gave up 0 bases; unmatched junction bases: 7. The CDR3 here is CASSLRTGEPSGANVLTF. For the CDR3, the DNA is TGTGCCAGCAGCTTACGAACAGGGGAGCCCTCTGGGGCCAACGTCCTGACTTTC.

This clone appeared once. This chain uses TRBV15 with TRBJ2-1, with D uncertain. V lost 4 bases, J lost 6 bases, and 19 bases lay in between. The CDR3 has 16 amino acids. Germline V gene sequence: CDR1 LNHNV, CDR2 YYDKDF (reference sequence). The CDR3 nucleotides are TGTGCCACCAGCAAAAACGTAGGAGTAATCACCAATGAGCAGTTCTTC. Translated: CATSKNVGVITNEQFF.

Only one count was recorded for this clone. V gene TRBV12-3 or TRBV12-4 combines with J gene TRBJ1-2, with D unresolved. This CDR3 region has 10 residues. Trimming left V 8 bases short and J 4 bases short, with 5 bases between. CDR3 nucleotides: TGTGCCAGCGGAGGCTATGGCTACACCTTC. Translated, it gives CASGGYGYTF.